The 32 T cell receptor beta chains below all came from one sample that was sequenced in a study of siplizumab effects on memory and regulatory T cells. The repertoire was sequenced with immunoSEQ multiplex PCR; TCRdb's copy has only in-frame clones and lacks some. The table lists under 150,000 clones, approximately 94% of them singletons. Material for sequencing was non-Treg CD4+ T cells sorted from blood. These receptors were obtained from a human donor in good health.

This clone was seen a handful of times. The V gene is TRBV7-2, the J gene TRBJ2-2, with D unclear. Germline CDR1 and CDR2: SGHTA and FQGNSA. The CDR3 is 16 residues long. The V end lost 0 bases, the J end lost 0 bases, and 8 bases lay between the germline ends. The CDR3 loop is CASSLAANPNTGELFF. CDR3 sequence (DNA): TGTGCCAGCAGCTTAGCGGCTAACCCGAACACCGGGGAGCTGTTTTTT.

The chain carries TRBV4-2 and TRBJ1-3, with 10 nucleotides matching TRBD1. The trim removed 1 base at V and 2 bases at J, leaving 5 bases unmatched. From germline, CDR1 is LGHNA and CDR2 YNFKEQ. The CDR3 extends over 17 amino acids. The CDR3 nucleotides are TGTGCCAGCAGCCAAGGGACAGGGGGGAGACCTGGAAACACCATATATTTT. Amino acids: CASSQGTGGRPGNTIYF.

The chain employs TRBV5-4 and TRBJ2-3; tentatively, D is TRBD1 or TRBD2 (5 bases each). Germline-derived CDR1 and CDR2 are SGHNT and YYREEE (reference sequence). V lost 2 bases and J 0 bases, leaving 13 bases between the germline ends. CDR3 length: 16 residues. CDR3 coding DNA: TGTGCCAGCAGCTTAAGGACTGGGGCTAGCACAGATACGCAGTATTTT. Its protein is CASSLRTGASTDTQYF.

This clone has only a few counts. The CDR3 DNA is TGCGCCAGCAGCTGGGGACAACCGAACACTGAAGCTTTCTTT. It yields the protein CASSWGQPNTEAFF. The V call is TRBV5-1, the J call TRBJ1-1; tentatively, D is TRBD1 (6 bases). The CDR3 consists of 14 residues. V dropped 3 bases and J dropped 1 base, with 10 bases sitting between them. Germline V gene lookup returns CDR1 SGHRS and CDR2 YFSETQ.

The chain links TRBV19 to TRBJ1-4, with 8 bases identical to TRBD1. The CDR3 loop spans 14 amino acids. The germline V gene has CDR1 LNHDA and CDR2 SQIVND (reference sequence). With V trimmed by 7 bases and J by 10 bases, 11 bases remained unmatched. The CDR3 region is CASKKQGGDGKLFF. CDR3 DNA: TGTGCCAGTAAGAAACAGGGGGGAGATGGAAAACTGTTTTTT.

V is TRBV11-2 and J is TRBJ2-7; D is ambiguous. The CDR3 loop spans 14 amino acids. V dropped 2 bases and J dropped 1 base, with 9 bases sitting between them. Per germline, CDR1 SGHAT and CDR2 FQNNGV. CDR3 in amino acids: CASSLRTDSYEQYF. CDR3 sequence (DNA): TGTGCCAGCAGCTTACGGACCGATTCCTACGAGCAGTACTTC. The full variable domain, in which reference TRBV11-2 and TRBJ2-7 provide the parts outside the CDR3, is EAGVAQSPRYKIIEKRQSVAFWCNPISGHATLYWYQQILGQGPKLLIQFQNNGVVDDSQLPKDRFSAERLKGVDSTLKIQPAKLEDSAVYLCASSLRTDSYEQYFGPGTRLTVT.

The rearrangement joins TRBV6-5 to TRBJ1-2, with a weak D call TRBD1 (5 bases). The V gene lost 5 bases and the J gene lost 3 bases, with 10 bases spanning the gap. The CDR3 is made up of 13 amino acids. CDR1 is MNHEY, CDR2 SVGAGI, per germline. The CDR3 DNA is TGTGCCAGCAGTAGGGACGGATACTATGGCTACACCTTC. Translation: CASSRDGYYGYTF.

The chain employs TRBV5-5 and TRBJ2-2; 12 bases map to TRBD1. CDR3 length equals 18 residues. The V segment lost 3 bases and the J segment 5 bases; nucleotides outside the gene matches: 11. The germline V gene encodes CDR1 SGHKS and CDR2 YYEKEE (reference sequence). Written as DNA, the CDR3 is TGTGCCAGCAGCTCCAGGCCGGGACAGGGGGCCGAGACCGGGGAGCTGTTTTTT. Translated: CASSSRPGQGAETGELFF.

This clone was seen once. The chain employs TRBV27 and TRBJ2-7, with D unresolved. The CDR3 spans 14 residues. Trimming removed 8 bases at V and 0 bases at J, with 14 bases between. The germline V gene encodes CDR1 MNHEY and CDR2 SMNVEV (reference sequence). The CDR3 region has the DNA TGTGCCAGCCGCTCCCAGATGGACTCCTACGAGCAGTACTTC. Translated: CASRSQMDSYEQYF.

The CDR3 DNA is TGTGCCAGCAGTCCCCACCCCGTAAACTATGGCTACACCTTC. Its translation: CASSPHPVNYGYTF. V is TRBV6-1 and J is TRBJ1-2; no definite D call. Trimming removed 5 bases from V and 2 bases from J, with 12 bases in between. The CDR3 contains 14 residues. Germline lookup yields CDR1 MNHNS and CDR2 SASEGT.

This chain links TRBV5-1 with TRBJ1-2; no clear D. The CDR3 runs 13 residues. Germline values: CDR1 SGHRS, CDR2 YFSETQ. V lost 1 base and J lost 6, with 10 bases in between. CDR3 region: CASSLRAGNGYTF. For the CDR3, the DNA is TGCGCCAGCAGCTTGCGGGCGGGGAATGGCTACACCTTC.

This chain uses TRBV27 with TRBJ2-3, with 8 bases lining up with TRBD1. V shed 5 bases and J 7 bases; nucleotides not matched to a gene: 5. In germline, CDR1 is MNHEY, CDR2 SMNVEV (reference sequence). This CDR3 contains 13 residues. CDR3 protein: CASSTDRVNTQYF. The CDR3 bases are TGTGCCAGCAGTACGGACAGGGTGAATACGCAGTATTTT.

The gene calls are TRBV6-5 and TRBJ1-4; D is unresolved. Germline-derived CDR1 and CDR2 are MNHEY and SVGAGI. The length of the CDR3 is 14 residues. Trimming took off 6 bases at V and 8 bases at J, with 16 bases between the two ends. Here the CDR3 reads CASSPEMGGEKLFF. For the CDR3, the DNA is TGTGCCAGCAGCCCGGAGATGGGAGGGGAAAAACTGTTTTTT.

The V call is TRBV6-1, the J call TRBJ1-2; D ambiguous. Trimming stripped 0 bases from V and 0 bases from J, with 11 bases between. The germline V gene encodes CDR1 MNHNS and CDR2 SASEGT. The CDR3 consists of 16 residues. As DNA, the CDR3 is TGTGCCAGCAGTGAAGCGCTGGGAGCCACTAACTATGGCTACACCTTC. Amino acids: CASSEALGATNYGYTF.

The rearrangement links TRBV10-3 to TRBJ1-2; D is uncertain. V lost 3 bases, J lost 4 bases, and 9 bases lay in between. The CDR3 sequence is 13 residues long. Germline CDR1 and CDR2: ENHRY and SYGVKD. DNA of the CDR3: TGTGCCATCAGTGACGCGCACGGCTATGGCTACACCTTC. It is translated as CAISDAHGYGYTF.

To note about this clone: The junction departs from germline at one end; a sequencing error may be responsible. The chain has TRBV19 and TRBJ2-5; TRBD2 agrees at 12 bases. Per germline, CDR1 LNHDA and CDR2 SQIVND (reference sequence). There are 15 residues in the CDR3. CDR3 in amino acids: CACSRTSGVQETQYF. DNA of the CDR3: TGTGCCTGTAGTAGGACTAGCGGGGTCCAAGAGACCCAGTACTTC. Full variable domain (rest looked up from reference TRBV19 and TRBJ2-5): DGGITQSPKYLFRKEGQNVTLSCEQNLNHDAMYWYRQDPGQGLRLIYYSQIVNDFQKGDIAEGYSVSREKKESFPLTVTSAQKNPTAFYLCACSRTSGVQETQYFGPGTRLLVL.

The gene calls are TRBV18 and TRBJ1-5; 7 nucleotides line up with TRBD1. V was clipped by 1 base and J by 7 bases; unmatched bases: 1. CDR1 KGHSH and CDR2 LQKENI come from the germline V gene. This CDR3 contains 13 residues. The CDR3 DNA is TGTGCCAGCTCACCACAGGGGGCCCAGCCCCAGCATTTT. Protein sequence: CASSPQGAQPQHF.

The chain couples TRBV27 to TRBJ2-2; 12 bases fit TRBD2. Germline loops: CDR1 MNHEY, CDR2 SMNVEV (reference sequence). The CDR3 is made up of 19 amino acids. After removal of 6 bases from V and 4 bases from J, the junction contained 15 bases not matched to a gene. CDR3 region: CASSRPPSGRGLGTGELFF. In nucleotides, the CDR3 is TGTGCCAGCAGCCGCCCCCCTAGCGGGAGGGGTCTGGGCACCGGGGAGCTGTTTTTT.

A word on this clone: The sample contains more than one DNA sequence encoding this CDR3. V usage is TRBV7-8 and J usage is TRBJ2-6; possible D gene TRBD2, 6 bases. The CDR3 has 15 residues. Per the germline V gene, CDR1 is SGHVS and CDR2 is FQNEAQ. V lost 3 bases to trimming and J lost 0 bases, with 6 bases between them. DNA for the CDR3: TGTGCCAGCAGCTTGGGGGGCTCTGGGGCCAACGTCCTGACTTTC. This translates into CASSLGGSGANVLTF.

This rearrangement joins TRBV15 to TRBJ1-2; tentative D call: TRBD1 (6 bases). This CDR3 contains 12 residues. V dropped 6 bases and J dropped 2 bases, with 7 bases sitting between them. CDR1 and CDR2 (germline): LNHNV, YYDKDF (reference sequence). Written as DNA, the CDR3 is TGTGCCACCAGGACAGGCAACTATGGCTACACCTTC. Protein product: CATRTGNYGYTF.

In DNA, the CDR3 is TGTGCCAGCAGCTTACGAAGGGGGCCGGAGACCCAGTACTTC. This sequence encodes CASSLRRGPETQYF. The chain employs TRBV7-2 and TRBJ2-5; 7 bases agree with TRBD1. The trim removed 2 bases at V and 5 bases at J, leaving 5 bases unmatched. This CDR3 comprises 14 residues. Germline V CDR1 and CDR2: SGHTA, FQGNSA.

The chain recombines TRBV7-2 with TRBJ2-3; unclear D gene. From germline, CDR1 is SGHTA and CDR2 FQGNSA. Trimming took 1 base from V and 2 from J, leaving 7 bases between them. The CDR3 is 14 residues long. The DNA of the CDR3 is TGTGCCAGCAGCTTAGTCGGACCCACAGATACGCAGTATTTT. This gives the protein CASSLVGPTDTQYF.

This rearrangement joins TRBV5-4 to TRBJ2-1, with D possibly being TRBD2 (6 bases). The CDR3 runs 15 residues. V lost 1 base to trimming and J lost 10 bases, with 18 bases between them. CDR1 is SGHNT, CDR2 YYREEE, per germline (reference sequence). CDR3 coding DNA: TGTGCCAGCAGCTTGATGGGGGGTCCCCCGCGGGAGCAGTTCTTC. Translation: CASSLMGGPPREQFF.

The genes are TRBV5-5 and TRBJ1-5; possible D gene TRBD1, 5 bases. CDR1 and CDR2 (germline): SGHKS, YYEKEE (reference sequence). The CDR3 has 16 amino acids. Between the trimmed V and J ends, which lost 0 bases and 6 bases, there was a span of 16 bases. The CDR3 spells CASSLGPGLKGQPQHF. For the CDR3, the DNA is TGTGCCAGCAGCTTGGGTCCGGGACTCAAGGGTCAGCCCCAGCATTTT.

As DNA, the CDR3 is TGTGCCAGCAGCTTGCGTCCGAACACTGAAGCTTTCTTT. This encodes CASSLRPNTEAFF. The V call is TRBV5-6, the J call TRBJ1-1; D unclear. There are 13 residues in the CDR3. The V end was cut by 1 base, the J end by 1 base, with 5 bases between. Germline CDR1 reads SGHDT; CDR2 reads YYEEEE.

This clone has more than one count but fewer than ten. The chain links TRBV18 to TRBJ1-1, with TRBD1 as a possible D gene (5 bases). The germline CDR1 and CDR2 sequences are KGHSH and LQKENI. The CDR3 loop spans 13 amino acids. The V end was cut by 3 bases, the J end by 7 bases, with 12 bases between. CDR3 sequence: CASSPQGEIEAFF. Here the CDR3 DNA reads TGTGCCAGCTCACCTCAGGGCGAGATTGAAGCTTTCTTT. Complete variable domain (other parts from reference TRBV18 and TRBJ1-1): NAGVMQNPRHLVRRRGQEARLRCSPMKGHSHVYWYRQLPEEGLKFMVYLQKENIIDESGMPKERFSAEFPKEGPSILRIQQVVRGDSAAYFCASSPQGEIEAFFGQGTRLTVV.

This rearrangement joins TRBV5-8 to TRBJ2-7; 9 positions agree with TRBD2. The CDR3 totals 15 residues. V shed 7 bases and J 6 bases; nucleotides not matched to a gene: 14. Germline CDR1 reads SGHTS; CDR2 reads YDEGEE. The CDR3: CASLGGSGRFSEQYF. DNA of the CDR3: TGTGCCAGCCTGGGGGGTAGCGGGAGATTTTCCGAGCAGTACTTC.

V gene TRBV2 combines with J gene TRBJ2-5; D remains ambiguous. V was clipped by 7 bases and J by 1 base, with 10 bases between them. The germline CDR1 and CDR2 sequences are SNHLY and FYNNEI. The CDR3 is 13 amino acids. The DNA for the CDR3 is TGTGCCAGCAAGATAGAACTCCAAGAGACCCAGTACTTC. The encoded protein is CASKIELQETQYF.

This chain uses TRBV7-9 with TRBJ2-7; unclear D gene. Trimming removed 3 bases from V and 0 bases from J, with 9 bases in between. The germline V gene encodes CDR1 SEHNR and CDR2 FQNEAQ (reference sequence). The CDR3 spans 14 residues. CDR3 sequence (DNA): TGTGCCAGCAGCTTTACTACTACCTCCTACGAGCAGTACTTC. It is translated as CASSFTTTSYEQYF.

In its sample, this clone was seen once. The CDR3 loop reads CASSQVGDEKLFF. DNA of the CDR3: TGTGCCAGCAGCCAAGTCGGGGATGAAAAACTGTTTTTT. The chain combines TRBV4-2 with TRBJ1-4, with D unresolved. The V gene lost 1 base and the J gene lost 6 bases, with 6 bases spanning the gap. Per the germline V gene, CDR1 is LGHNA and CDR2 is YNFKEQ. CDR3 size: 13 residues.

This rearrangement joins TRBV11-3 to TRBJ2-2, with 8 bases fitting TRBD2. The CDR3 contains 16 residues. In germline, CDR1 is SGHNT, CDR2 YENEEA. J gave up 2 bases and V 4 bases, and 6 bases lay outside the gene matches. The CDR3 nucleotides are TGTGCCAGCAGCTCCGCCGGGGGGGGTAACACCGGGGAGCTGTTTTTT. Translation gives CASSSAGGGNTGELFF.

DNA of the CDR3: TGTGCCAGCTCACCACCGTCGAGCGGCACTGAAGCTTTCTTT. Translation gives CASSPPSSGTEAFF. The chain has TRBV18 and TRBJ1-1, with unresolved D. Trimming shortened V by 0 bases and J by 4 bases, and 9 bases separated the two germline ends. CDR1 and CDR2 from the germline V gene are KGHSH and LQKENI. The CDR3 is made up of 14 amino acids. The variable domain in full, completed from reference TRBV18 and TRBJ1-1, reads NAGVMQNPRHLVRRRGQEARLRCSPMKGHSHVYWYRQLPEEGLKFMVYLQKENIIDESGMPKERFSAEFPKEGPSILRIQQVVRGDSAAYFCASSPPSSGTEAFFGQGTRLTVV.